This T cell receptor (beta chain) was observed in a study of T cells in tumors after PD-1 blockade. V lost 5 bases and J lost 11, with 16 bases in between. Germline CDR1 reads WNHNN; CDR2 reads SYGVQD (reference sequence). The CDR3 is made up of 13 amino acids. The data were produced by immunoSEQ multiplex PCR, yet TCRdb's version contains in-frame clones alone and is incomplete. The sample has about 35,000 clones, around 80% seen once; the top ten hold under 40%. This receptor was identified in a human donor with basal cell carcinoma. The material sequenced was PBMCs, taken before anti-PD-1 treatment. V is TRBV10-1 and J is TRBJ1-5, with D possibly matching TRBD1 (5 bases). DNA of the CDR3: TGCGCCAGCAGTTGGGTCAGGGAGTGGACCCAGCATTTT. As protein: CASSWVREWTQHF.